Following are 9 T cell receptor beta chains from one sample sequenced in a study of blood T cell repertoires in COVID-19. Data came from immunoSEQ multiplex PCR; TCRdb stores just in-frame clones and leaves some out. The top ten clones hold less than 20% of a sample with roughly 350,000 clones, 92% of them seen once. Specimen: PBMCs or T cells enriched from blood (not recorded which). The receptor source for this set is a woman aged 25 to 39 who had recovered from COVID-19.

J is TRBJ2-1 and V is TRBV5-1, with TRBD1 matching over 7 bases. CDR1 is SGHRS, CDR2 YFSETQ, per germline. V gave up 4 bases and J gave up 9 bases; unmatched junction bases: 10. The CDR3 is 14 amino acids. The CDR3 reads CASSITGEGGEQFF. The CDR3 DNA reads as TGCGCCAGCAGCATAACAGGGGAAGGAGGTGAGCAGTTCTTC.

The rearrangement links TRBV5-1 to TRBJ2-7; D might be TRBD1 (6 bases). In germline, CDR1 is SGHRS, CDR2 YFSETQ. The germline V and J ends were trimmed by 4 bases and 6 bases, with 14 bases remaining between them. The CDR3 runs to 13 residues. CDR3 sequence (DNA): TGCGCCAGCAGCCCGGGACAACTAGGCGAGCAGTACTTC. Amino acid sequence: CASSPGQLGEQYF.

The rearrangement uses TRBV27 and TRBJ1-1, with TRBD1 identical over 9 bases. This CDR3 has 15 residues. Per the germline V gene, CDR1 is MNHEY and CDR2 is SMNVEV (reference sequence). With V trimmed by 5 bases and J by 4 bases, 8 bases remained unmatched. The DNA for the CDR3 is TGTGCCAGCAGTCTACAGGGGGCAAGGGGCACTGAAGCTTTCTTT. Its translation is CASSLQGARGTEAFF.

V and J are TRBV4-1 and TRBJ2-7; the match to TRBD2 covers 9 bases. After removal of 0 bases from V and 5 bases from J, the junction contained 8 bases not matched to a gene. The germline V gene encodes CDR1 MGHRA and CDR2 YSYEKL. This CDR3 contains 16 residues. CDR3 region: CASSQDRIAGVNEQYF. Written as DNA, the CDR3 is TGCGCCAGCAGCCAAGATAGGATAGCGGGAGTAAACGAGCAGTACTTC.

The rearrangement uses TRBV11-3 and TRBJ2-1; D is perhaps TRBD2 (6 bases). The CDR3 length is 15 residues. CDR1 is SGHNT and CDR2 is YENEEA in the germline V gene. Trimming removed 4 bases at V and 3 bases at J, with 13 bases between. The CDR3 DNA reads as TGTGCCAGCAGCTCTGGGATAGCGGACTACAATGAGCAGTTCTTC. Translated: CASSSGIADYNEQFF.

This clone showed up just once. V and J are TRBV27 and TRBJ1-2; TRBD1 matches at 11 bases. V gave up 6 bases and J gave up 3 bases; unmatched junction bases: 6. The CDR3 length is 15 residues. The germline CDR1 and CDR2 sequences are MNHEY and SMNVEV (reference sequence). CDR3 coding DNA: TGTGCCAGCAGGACCGGGACAGGGGGGGACTATGGCTACACCTTC. Protein sequence: CASRTGTGGDYGYTF.

The CDR3 bases are TGTGCCAGCAGTTTATCAGGGGGCGGTGAGCAGTTCTTC. Residues: CASSLSGGGEQFF. The gene calls are TRBV28 and TRBJ2-1, with TRBD1 matching 8 bases. Germline CDR1 and CDR2: MDHEN and SYDVKM. CDR3 length equals 13 residues. Trimming removed 1 base from V and 9 bases from J; junction bases left unmatched: 2.

This clone was counted between two and nine times. The chain combines TRBV5-4 with TRBJ1-6, with D possibly TRBD1 on 6 matching bases. The V end lost 1 base, the J end lost 4 bases, and 6 bases lay between the germline ends. CDR1 is SGHNT, CDR2 YYREEE, per germline (reference sequence). This CDR3 spans 14 amino acids. The CDR3 DNA reads as TGTGCCAGCAGCTTGCAGGGGTATAATTCACCCCTCCACTTT. The encoded protein is CASSLQGYNSPLHF.

The chain has TRBV13 and TRBJ2-3, with TRBD2 matching over 11 bases. The CDR3 covers 16 residues. The germline V gene encodes CDR1 PRHDT and CDR2 FYEKMQ (reference sequence). V gave up 5 bases and J gave up 6 bases; unmatched junction bases: 10. The CDR3 loop reads CASSQGASGGLDTQYF. CDR3 nucleotide sequence: TGTGCCAGCAGCCAGGGGGCTAGCGGGGGGCTGGATACGCAGTATTTT.